The 10 T cell receptor beta chains below all came from one sample that was sequenced in a study of blood T cells in healthy people across ages. Combining a sample-barcoded 5' primer with a J-beta primer mix, a second PCR ran for 7 to 11 cycles. TCRdb re-analysed the 5' RACE reads in MiXCR, keeping a single row per CDR3 protein. This table has 1.8 million or so distinct CDR3 sequences, roughly two fifths appearing once. The sample comprised blood. Receptors were obtained from a human donor in good health.

This sequence joins TRBV20-1 and TRBJ1-1; the match to TRBD1 covers 8 bases. Germline V gives CDR1 DFQATT, CDR2 SNEGSKA (reference sequence). V dropped 6 bases and J dropped 5; count of bases not matched to a gene: 11. CDR3 length: 14 amino acids. This CDR3 reads CSAPDREFRTEAFF. DNA for the CDR3: TGCAGTGCCCCGGACAGGGAGTTTCGGACTGAAGCTTTCTTT.

The V and J genes are TRBV20-1 and TRBJ2-7, with D possibly called TRBD1 or TRBD2 (5 bases each). V lost 6 bases and J 3 bases, leaving 12 bases between the germline ends. The CDR3 runs to 12 residues. Germline loops: CDR1 DFQATT, CDR2 SNEGSKA (reference sequence). CDR3 residues: CSAPGPVYEQYF. The CDR3 DNA is TGCAGTGCCCCGGGACCGGTCTACGAGCAGTACTTC.

This CDR3 reads CASSSSTLRRRETQYF. DNA for the CDR3: TGTGCCAGCAGTTCTTCTACGCTACGAAGGAGAGAGACCCAGTACTTC. The chain joins TRBV12-3 or TRBV12-4 to TRBJ2-5; no definite D call. The CDR3 covers 16 residues. Trimming pared 4 bases from V and 4 bases from J, leaving 19 bases between.

The table lists this clonotype with a few counts. At one end the junction does not follow the germline gene, possibly because of a read error. CDR3 loop: CASSGTHEEAQYF. CDR3 sequence (DNA): TGTGCCAGCAGCGGGACCCATGAAGAGGCCCAGTACTTC. V gene TRBV6-1 combines with J gene TRBJ2-5, with D possibly being TRBD1 or TRBD2 (5 bases each). Germline lookup yields CDR1 MNHNS and CDR2 SASEGT. The CDR3 runs 13 residues.

This clonotype has just a few counts. This chain links TRBV10-3 with TRBJ2-1; D possibly matches TRBD1 or TRBD2 (5 bases each). Trimming pared 0 bases from V and 6 bases from J, leaving 15 bases between. The CDR3 sequence is 16 residues long. The germline V gene has CDR1 ENHRY and CDR2 SYGVKD. The CDR3 loop is CAISESRRGAGNEQFF. The CDR3 DNA reads TGTGCCATCAGTGAGTCCCGTCGAGGGGCGGGCAATGAGCAGTTCTTC.

The rearrangement links TRBV5-1 to TRBJ2-5; 9 bases line up with TRBD1. V trimming: 2 bases; J trimming: 5 bases; junction bases outside the gene matches: 4. CDR3 length: 14 amino acids. CDR1 and CDR2 from the germline V gene are SGHRS and YFSETQ. CDR3 nucleotides: TGCGCCAGCAGCTTCTGGACAGGGGACGAGACCCAGTACTTC. This codes for CASSFWTGDETQYF.

The sample holds a few counts of this clonotype. The chain recombines TRBV7-9 with TRBJ2-1; D not certain. This CDR3 is built from 12 residues. Germline V CDR1 and CDR2: SEHNR, FQNEAQ (reference sequence). V lost 3 bases and J lost 12, with 12 bases in between. CDR3: CASSFLKDGQFF. The CDR3 nucleotides read TGTGCCAGCAGCTTCCTTAAGGATGGGCAGTTCTTC.

The chain couples TRBV3-1 to TRBJ2-7, with unresolved D. Germline V gene lookup returns CDR1 LGHDT and CDR2 YNNKEL (reference sequence). The CDR3 loop spans 13 amino acids. V was trimmed by 10 bases and J by 1 base, leaving 14 bases between them. The CDR3 sequence: CATRPLNSYEQYF. Here the CDR3 DNA reads TGTGCCACCCGGCCACTTAATTCCTACGAGCAGTACTTC.

This clonotype came up many times. The genes are TRBV10-2 and TRBJ2-5; no reliable D call. CDR3 length equals 14 residues. Germline-derived CDR1 and CDR2 are WSHSY and SAAADI. Trimming took off 8 bases at V and 2 bases at J, with 15 bases between the two ends. CDR3 protein: CASYAWGRQETQYF. In DNA, the CDR3 is TGCGCCAGCTACGCTTGGGGAAGACAAGAGACCCAGTACTTC.

This clonotype was detected a few times. CDR3 residues: CASSSPSSSNEQFF. The CDR3 DNA sequence: TGTGCCAGCAGCTCGCCGAGTAGCAGTAATGAGCAGTTCTTC. The chain employs TRBV5-5 and TRBJ2-1; D not certain. The CDR3 consists of 14 residues. In germline, CDR1 is SGHKS, CDR2 YYEKEE (reference sequence). V was trimmed by 3 bases and J by 7 bases, leaving 14 bases between them.